Listed below are T cell receptor beta chains from one sample, sequenced in a study of blood T cell repertoires in COVID-19. The repertoire was sequenced with immunoSEQ multiplex PCR; TCRdb's copy has only in-frame clones and lacks some. The table shows about 200,000 clones, with approximately 85% occurring only once. Sequenced sample: PBMCs or T cells enriched from blood (not recorded which). The receptors originated from a man aged 35 to 55 with acute COVID-19. The CDR3 runs from the conserved cysteine through the conserved F or W. D genes are given only for firm matches. Only part of the rows carry a size: once, few, many, or a class if the clone is expanded.

NA	TRBV6-4	TRBJ2-1	TRBD2	CASSASGEPYNEQFF	TGTGCCAGCAGTGCCAGCGGGGAGCCCTACAATGAGCAGTTCTTC
few	TRBV10-3	TRBJ2-7	NA	CAISEAESYEQYF	TGTGCCATCAGTGAAGCGGAGTCCTACGAGCAGTACTTC
once	TRBV6-5	TRBJ2-7	TRBD1	CASSFNRGFYEQYF	TGTGCCAGCAGTTTTAACAGGGGTTTCTACGAGCAGTACTTC
NA	TRBV11-3	TRBJ2-1	TRBD2	CASSLAGGTLEQFF	TGTGCCAGCAGCTTAGCGGGAGGGACTCTTGAGCAGTTCTTC
NA	TRBV4-2	TRBJ1-4	NA	CASSQESQGSEKLFF	TGTGCCAGCAGCCAAGAGTCCCAGGGAAGCGAAAAACTGTTTTTT
NA	TRBV4-3	TRBJ2-2	TRBD1	CASSQAGTVNTGELFF	TGCGCCAGCAGCCAGGCTGGGACAGTGAACACCGGGGAGCTGTTTTTT
NA	TRBV10-1	TRBJ2-3	TRBD2	CASSESWLAGVDTDTQYF	TGCGCCAGCAGTGAGTCATGGCTAGCGGGAGTGGATACAGATACGCAGTATTTT
NA	TRBV9	TRBJ1-2	NA	CASSVVGRVDGYTF	TGTGCCAGCAGCGTAGTGGGCAGGGTCGATGGCTACACCTTC
NA	TRBV2	TRBJ2-7	NA	CASDQQGLYEQYF	TGTGCCAGCGACCAACAGGGTTTGTACGAGCAGTACTTC
NA	TRBV6-5	TRBJ2-7	TRBD2	CASSYSSRTSGLKQYF	TGTGCCAGCAGTTACTCGAGTCGGACTAGCGGTCTCAAGCAGTACTTC
NA	TRBV15	TRBJ1-1	NA	CATSSGQVNTEAFF	TGTGCCACCAGCAGTGGGCAGGTTAACACTGAAGCTTTCTTT
NA	TRBV5-5	TRBJ1-5	TRBD1	CASSPSRTGDQPQHF	TGTGCCAGCAGCCCCTCGAGGACAGGGGACCAGCCCCAGCATTTT
NA	TRBV7-3	TRBJ1-2	TRBD1	CASSLTGTGAGGYTF	TGTGCCAGCAGCTTAACCGGGACAGGGGCAGGGGGCTACACCTTC
NA	TRBV28	TRBJ2-5	NA	CASRRETQYF	TGTGCCAGCAGGAGGGAGACCCAGTACTTC
few	TRBV3-1/TRBV3-2	TRBJ2-2	TRBD1	CASSQRALTGSPGELFF	TGTGCCAGCAGCCAACGGGCGCTGACAGGGTCTCCCGGGGAGCTGTTTTTT
NA	TRBV10-2	TRBJ2-1	NA	CATTFGYSSSYNEQFF	TGCGCCACTACATTCGGGTACTCAAGCTCCTACAATGAGCAGTTCTTC
NA	TRBV4-2	TRBJ2-1	NA	CASSQDAESSYNEQFF	TGTGCCAGCAGCCAAGATGCGGAGTCCTCCTACAATGAGCAGTTCTTC
NA	TRBV7-2	TRBJ2-3	TRBD2	CASSLGSAGGTDTQYF	TGTGCCAGCAGCTTAGGTTCGGCGGGAGGAACAGATACGCAGTATTTT
NA	TRBV29-1	TRBJ1-2	NA	CSVGTANFYGYTF	TGCAGCGTTGGGACAGCTAACTTCTATGGCTACACCTTC
NA	TRBV5-1	TRBJ2-7	TRBD1	CASTSSGTGTSYEQYF	TGCGCCAGTACCTCTAGTGGGACAGGTACCTCCTACGAGCAGTACTTC
few	TRBV12-3/TRBV12-4	TRBJ1-1	NA	CASSGGISEAFF	TGTGCCAGCAGCGGGGGTATAAGTGAAGCTTTCTTT
once	TRBV6-5	TRBJ1-1	NA	CASSYRYLSTEAFF	TGTGCCAGCAGTTATCGGTACTTGAGCACTGAAGCTTTCTTT
NA	TRBV11-2	TRBJ2-2	NA	CATSGQLNTGELFF	TGTGCCACCAGTGGACAGCTAAACACCGGGGAGCTGTTTTTT
NA	TRBV24-1	TRBJ1-5	NA	CATSGVGRGEGNQPQHF	TGTGCCACCAGTGGAGTCGGTAGGGGTGAAGGGAATCAGCCCCAGCATTTT
NA	TRBV29-1	TRBJ1-5	NA	CSVDNGNSNQPQHF	TGCAGCGTTGACAACGGGAATAGCAATCAGCCCCAGCATTTT
NA	TRBV29-1	TRBJ2-5	NA	CSVEDLVAEEETQYF	TGCAGCGTTGAAGATCTTGTGGCAGAAGAAGAGACCCAGTACTTC
NA	TRBV24-1	TRBJ2-1	TRBD2	CATSASGGWNEQFF	TGTGCCACCAGTGCCAGCGGGGGGTGGAATGAGCAGTTCTTC
NA	TRBV7-9	TRBJ1-2	TRBD1	CASSGQGDGYTF	TGTGCCAGCAGCGGACAGGGAGATGGCTACACCTTC
NA	TRBV10-1	TRBJ1-2	TRBD1	CARPIGDRGNYGYTF	TGCGCCAGACCGATCGGGGACAGGGGGAACTATGGCTACACCTTC
NA	TRBV7-2	TRBJ2-3	TRBD2	CASSPNGGRDTQYF	TGTGCCAGCAGCCCCAACGGGGGGAGGGATACGCAGTATTTT
NA	TRBV18	TRBJ1-4	NA	CATVARYGGNEKLFF	TGTGCCACCGTCGCGAGGTACGGAGGAAATGAAAAACTGTTTTTT
NA	TRBV6-1	TRBJ1-5	NA	CASSDRTAVQPQHF	TGTGCCAGCAGTGATAGGACAGCCGTTCAGCCCCAGCATTTT
NA	TRBV2	TRBJ2-5	TRBD2	CASSVPSGAGETQYF	TGTGCCAGCAGTGTCCCTAGCGGGGCGGGAGAGACCCAGTACTTC
NA	TRBV11-1	TRBJ2-5	NA	CASSPKKGGGLETQYF	TGTGCCAGCAGCCCGAAAAAAGGAGGGGGCTTAGAGACCCAGTACTTC
NA	TRBV3-1/TRBV3-2	TRBJ2-7	NA	CASSQVQGSYEQYF	TGTGCCAGCAGCCAAGTGCAGGGGAGCTACGAGCAGTACTTC
few	TRBV7-2	TRBJ1-4	NA	CASSLWGLLEKLFF	TGTGCCAGCAGCTTATGGGGCCTCCTTGAAAAACTGTTTTTT
NA	TRBV9	TRBJ1-2	NA	CASSVDPQSHGYTF	TGTGCCAGCAGCGTAGATCCCCAATCCCATGGCTACACCTTC
once	TRBV5-6	TRBJ2-6	TRBD1	CASRRRTGGLASGANVLTF	TGTGCCAGCCGTCGAAGGACAGGGGGGCTTGCTTCTGGGGCCAACGTCCTGACTTTC
NA	TRBV7-6	TRBJ2-1	TRBD2	CASSSPGSGRRLIHNEQFF	TGTGCCAGCAGCTCGCCGGGGAGCGGGAGAAGGTTAATCCACAATGAGCAGTTCTTC
few	TRBV5-1	TRBJ1-1	NA	CASKIRTEGEAEAFF	TGCGCCAGCAAAATTAGGACCGAAGGGGAGGCTGAAGCTTTCTTT
NA	TRBV15	TRBJ1-1	TRBD1	CATSQDRGPTEAFF	TGTGCCACCAGTCAGGACAGGGGTCCCACTGAAGCTTTCTTT
NA	TRBV30	TRBJ2-7	TRBD2	CAWKGLAGVYEQYF	TGTGCCTGGAAAGGACTAGCGGGGGTTTACGAGCAGTACTTC
NA	TRBV7-3	TRBJ2-7	TRBD1	CASSLGQGFYEQYF	TGTGCCAGCAGCTTAGGACAGGGTTTTTACGAGCAGTACTTC
few	TRBV7-6	TRBJ2-2	TRBD2	CASSLGLAGVIDTGELFF	TGTGCCAGCAGCTTAGGACTAGCGGGAGTAATAGACACCGGGGAGCTGTTTTTT
once	TRBV3-1/TRBV3-2	TRBJ1-4	TRBD1	CASGDRGTNEKLFF	TGTGCCAGCGGCGACAGGGGCACTAATGAAAAACTGTTTTTT
NA	TRBV1	TRBJ2-7	NA	CTSSQGEREGSYEQYF	TGCACCAGCAGCCAAGGGGAGCGGGAGGGCTCCTACGAGCAGTACTTC
NA	TRBV27	TRBJ2-7	TRBD2	CASRPGLARHEQYF	TGTGCCAGCAGACCGGGACTAGCCCGACACGAGCAGTACTTC
few	TRBV5-1	TRBJ1-2	TRBD1	CASSVGQGAGYTF	TGCGCCAGCAGCGTGGGACAGGGCGCCGGCTACACCTTC
NA	TRBV6-2/TRBV6-3	TRBJ2-7	TRBD2	CASSYSRAGGTPYEQYF	TGTGCCAGCAGTTACTCAAGAGCGGGAGGGACCCCCTACGAGCAGTACTTC
NA	TRBV4-1	TRBJ2-1	NA	CASSQDGRYNEQFF	TGCGCCAGCAGCCAAGATGGGAGGTACAATGAGCAGTTCTTC
NA	TRBV13	TRBJ1-1	NA	CASSLEVARAGGTFF	TGTGCCAGCAGCCTCGAGGTCGCGAGGGCCGGTGGAACTTTCTTT
NA	TRBV3-1/TRBV3-2	TRBJ1-6	NA	CASSQRAEGFGFSPLHF	TGTGCCAGCAGCCAAAGGGCCGAGGGTTTTGGGTTTTCACCCCTCCACTTT
NA	TRBV5-4	TRBJ2-6	NA	CASSTPGSGANVLTF	TGTGCCAGCAGCACCCCAGGCTCTGGGGCCAACGTCCTGACTTTC
NA	TRBV28	TRBJ1-6	NA	CASTPPGGFSYNSPLHF	TGTGCCAGCACCCCACCTGGGGGGTTCTCCTATAATTCACCCCTCCACTTT
NA	TRBV7-9	TRBJ2-7	NA	CASSFLPSSVEQYF	TGTGCCAGCAGCTTCCTACCTAGCTCGGTCGAGCAGTACTTC
NA	TRBV28	TRBJ1-4	NA	CASSLTLSNEKLFF	TGTGCCAGCAGTTTAACTTTATCTAATGAAAAACTGTTTTTT
NA	TRBV2	TRBJ1-1	NA	CASSVLPTGQSEAFF	TGTGCCAGCAGTGTTCTCCCTACCGGACAGTCCGAAGCTTTCTTT
NA	TRBV7-3	TRBJ2-7	TRBD2	CASSPQGGSVYEQYF	TGTGCCAGCAGCCCCCAGGGCGGGAGTGTATACGAGCAGTACTTC